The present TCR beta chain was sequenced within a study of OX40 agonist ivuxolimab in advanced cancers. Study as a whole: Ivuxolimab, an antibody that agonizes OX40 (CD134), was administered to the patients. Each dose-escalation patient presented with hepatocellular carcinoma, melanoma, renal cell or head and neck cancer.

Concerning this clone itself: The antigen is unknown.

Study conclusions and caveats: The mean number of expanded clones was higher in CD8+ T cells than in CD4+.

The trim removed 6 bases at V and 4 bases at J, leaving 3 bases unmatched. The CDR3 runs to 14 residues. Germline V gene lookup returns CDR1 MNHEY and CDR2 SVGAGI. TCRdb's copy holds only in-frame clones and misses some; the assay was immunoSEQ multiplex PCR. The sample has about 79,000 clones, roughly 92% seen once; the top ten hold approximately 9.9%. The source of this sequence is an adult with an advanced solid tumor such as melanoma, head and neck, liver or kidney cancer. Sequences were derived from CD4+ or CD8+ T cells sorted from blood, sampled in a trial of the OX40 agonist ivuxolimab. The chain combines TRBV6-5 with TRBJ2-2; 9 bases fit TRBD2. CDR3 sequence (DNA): TGTGCCAGCAGCATTAGCGGGGGCACCGGGGAGCTGTTTTTT. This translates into CASSISGGTGELFF.